The clone carrying this T cell receptor beta chain was seen a handful of times. Its antigen is not identified. Just one base apart from a much larger clone, this may be a read error. This record belongs to a study of metastatic and nonmetastatic thyroid tumors. Across the study: It was across blood and tumor or nodule tissue from malignant and benign thyroid patients that repertoires were compared. Study-level points and caveats: A significant increase in TCR beta diversity was reportedly seen in malignant thyroid tumors relative to benign nodules, in blood and tumor.

Authors' methods: Variation in CDR3 across clinicopathological groups served as the basis for constructing a distant-metastasis classifier in papillary thyroid cancer. TCRdb re-clonotyped the PCR reads via MiXCR. The authors' filters were not applied to this entry. The repertoire consists of 15,000 or so clones, with roughly a third occurring once and the leading ten covering roughly 13%. Nobody among the patients had been given any treatment before thyroid surgery. Trimming removed 2 bases from V and 1 base from J, with 11 bases in between. The CDR3 length is 15 residues. Looked up from germline, CDR1 is SGHTS and CDR2 is YDEGEE.

The TCR comes from a male donor with papillary thyroid cancer or a benign thyroid nodule (not recorded which). Some clones in this sample may be carry-over from other donors' samples. This chain uses TRBV5-8 with TRBJ2-3, with no clear D. The sample comprised tumor tissue. The CDR3 loop reads CASSFGDWGTDTQYF. CDR3 coding DNA: TGTGCCAGCAGCTTTGGTGACTGGGGCACAGATACGCAGTATTTT.